A selection of T cell receptor beta chains follows, all from one sample in a study of CD8 T cells in cerebrospinal fluid in Alzheimer's disease. TCRdb derives one entry per CDR3 protein from the 10x single-cell sequencing reads, leaving out DNA. This listing includes 1,800 or so distinct CDR3 sequences. Sequencing was done on a sample of cerebrospinal fluid. These receptors all come from a human donor with mild cognitive impairment. Both conserved end residues are part of each CDR3. Rows may omit the clone size; those that give it use once, few, many or a size class.

abundance,j_gene,v_gene,CDR3aa
medium-sized,TRBJ2-5,TRBV29-1,CSAEGGGAETQYF
large,TRBJ1-6,TRBV7-2,CASSFRQVGSSSPLHF
medium-sized,TRBJ2-1,TRBV2,CASRSGGTSTEQFF
-,TRBJ1-6,TRBV6-1,CASTGQGEVNSPLHF
-,TRBJ2-5,TRBV6-5,CASSHNDRTQYF
medium-sized,TRBJ2-7,TRBV20-1,CSASTQGGLYF
medium-sized,TRBJ2-7,TRBV11-2,CASSSPGRALFEQYF
medium-sized,TRBJ1-1,TRBV30,CAWSAPAALNTEAFF
medium-sized,TRBJ1-2,TRBV5-4,CASRGREANYGYTF
large,TRBJ2-1,TRBV6-1,CASSLQGRVYNEQFF
medium-sized,TRBJ2-5,TRBV19,CATRSYQETQYF
medium-sized,TRBJ2-5,TRBV27,CASSFGGEQETQYF
medium-sized,TRBJ2-1,TRBV25-1,CASSRREGSYNEQFF
large,TRBJ2-2,TRBV4-1,CASSQDLGLAGVSGELFF
medium-sized,TRBJ1-5,TRBV29-1,CSVLTGGGQPQHF
medium-sized,TRBJ1-2,TRBV28,CASSFGGTLIGYTF
large,TRBJ2-3,TRBV20-1,CSARGLAGADTQYF
medium-sized,TRBJ2-7,TRBV5-4,CASSVPSGAEQYF
medium-sized,TRBJ1-5,TRBV6-1,CASSEGVGGNQPQHF
medium-sized,TRBJ2-7,TRBV6-1,CASSEVVRAEGYEQYF
medium-sized,TRBJ1-4,TRBV27,CASRGPGESNEKLFF
-,TRBJ2-7,TRBV5-1,CASSPGSSYEQYF
-,TRBJ2-1,TRBV7-3,CASSGNNEQFF
medium-sized,TRBJ2-5,TRBV5-1,CASSSEGETQYF
medium-sized,TRBJ2-3,TRBV5-1,CASSWSSATIYSTDTQYF
medium-sized,TRBJ2-1,TRBV7-3,CASSLTGQGSYNEQFF
medium-sized,TRBJ2-4,TRBV19,CASRKADGALNIQYF
medium-sized,TRBJ2-1,TRBV7-6,CASSLGGTSGPAGEQFF
medium-sized,TRBJ1-2,TRBV5-6,CASSLASLTGYTF
medium-sized,TRBJ1-5,TRBV19,CASSMGWTGRRQPQHF
large,TRBJ2-7,TRBV9,CASSVDDRGHYEQYF
medium-sized,TRBJ1-5,TRBV6-1,CASIMDRYNQPQHF
-,TRBJ2-1,TRBV20-1,CSAQQSLQAGGDNEQFF
large,TRBJ2-7,TRBV5-1,CASSPAGTSGEQYF
medium-sized,TRBJ2-7,TRBV12-3/TRBV12-4,CASSSSDYEQYF
-,TRBJ2-6,TRBV3-1,CASSQFGANVLTF
medium-sized,TRBJ2-2,TRBV27,CASGTPLETGELFF
-,TRBJ1-2,TRBV6-4,CASSDQGLGGYTF
medium-sized,TRBJ1-3,TRBV10-1,CASSVAALPAGCGNTIYF
medium-sized,TRBJ2-6,TRBV7-9,CASSFGPQPSTGANVLTF
-,TRBJ2-2,TRBV5-1,CASSLELQGELFF
medium-sized,TRBJ1-1,TRBV28,CASSLSRGTEAFF
-,TRBJ1-1,TRBV6-5,CASSYSRPQTANTEAFF
large,TRBJ2-1,TRBV4-2,CASSQVQWGNEQFF
medium-sized,TRBJ1-1,TRBV3-1,CASSEGESAPEAFF
-,TRBJ2-5,TRBV5-1,CASSLGVAGGPETQYF
medium-sized,TRBJ2-1,TRBV12-3/TRBV12-4,CASSDGLGSSYNEQFF
medium-sized,TRBJ2-2,TRBV2,CASSENGPRTGELFF
-,TRBJ2-4,TRBV7-2,CASSLFGLEGIQYF
medium-sized,TRBJ1-1,TRBV28,CASSTTGGWDEAFF
medium-sized,TRBJ2-7,TRBV6-5,CASSYKGHSYEQYF